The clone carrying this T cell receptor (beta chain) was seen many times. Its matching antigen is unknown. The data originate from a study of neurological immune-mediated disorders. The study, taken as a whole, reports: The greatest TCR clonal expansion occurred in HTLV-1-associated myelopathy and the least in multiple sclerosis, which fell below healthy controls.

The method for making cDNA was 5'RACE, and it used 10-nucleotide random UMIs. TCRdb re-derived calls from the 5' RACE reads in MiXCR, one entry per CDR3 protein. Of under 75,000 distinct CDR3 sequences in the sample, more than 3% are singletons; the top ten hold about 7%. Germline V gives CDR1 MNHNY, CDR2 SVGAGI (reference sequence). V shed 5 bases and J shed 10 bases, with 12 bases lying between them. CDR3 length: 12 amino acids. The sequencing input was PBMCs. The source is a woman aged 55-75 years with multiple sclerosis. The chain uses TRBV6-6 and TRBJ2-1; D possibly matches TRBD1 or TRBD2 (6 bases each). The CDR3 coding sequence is TGTGCCAGCAGTGGGGGGCAAAGAGAGCAGTTCTTC. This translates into CASSGGQREQFF.